Included here is one T cell receptor beta chain sequence, with context. The CDR3 length is 17 residues. CDR1 LGHNA and CDR2 YNFKEQ come from the germline V gene. V was clipped by 4 bases and J by 0 bases; unmatched bases: 3. The data stem from a study of blood T cells in healthy people across ages. Alongside a J-beta primer mix, a sample-barcoded 5' primer served in a second PCR lasting roughly 6 to 11 cycles. TCRdb passed the 5' RACE reads through MiXCR, listing each CDR3 protein once. The data contain approximately 690,000 distinct CDR3 sequences, around 38% of them seen just once; the ten biggest clones take up 30%.

Sequencing was performed on blood. The sequence came from a man at least 80 years old in good health. The chain links TRBV4-2 to TRBJ2-6; TRBD1 matches 10 bases. The CDR3 region has the DNA TGTGCCAGCAGCCCAGGACAGGGGGTCTCTGGGGCCAACGTCCTGACTTTC. It is translated as CASSPGQGVSGANVLTF.